The source of this T cell receptor beta chain is a study of molecular identifiers for immune sequencing clone quantification listed by TCRdb under 2018. In terms of the full investigation: In a replicate experiment, RNA from roughly 20,000 or 100,000 naive CD8 T cells was split into five aliquots, four of which were sequenced. The study was a methods study using CD8 T cells to benchmark molecular-identifier clustering-based TCR repertoire sequencing (MIDCIRS) and TCR RNA copy counting.

The investigation overall reported the following: Identical TCR molecules sharing a barcode could cause highly expanded clone sizes to be underestimated. About 3 recovered TCR RNA copies per cell were obtained by modeling, versus 9 to 10 by digital PCR, implying a capture efficiency of about 30%. When barcode sub-clustering was not used, chimeric consensus sequences inflated TCR diversity, with chimeras reaching as high as 47%. Spiked-in Jurkat TCR RNA equivalent to a single cell was reported to be detectable even among 980,000 or so naive CD8 T cells. The naive libraries included spiked-in Jurkat TCR RNA (about ten copies' worth), and this Jurkat TCR RNA is not part of the donor repertoire. Clones above 20 RNA copies held over 98% of molecules in CMV-specific effector cells but under 1% in naive cells.

Preparation of the library involved PCR. This sample was sequenced with a NextSeq 500. Bulk TCR libraries were prepared as previously described, using TCR primers listed in Table S5. Purification of total RNA was performed with the Qiagen AllPrep DNA/RNA kit. Before any analysis, reads coming from multiple sequencing runs of the same library were combined into one pool. From the authors' description of their analysis: Reads were retained only if their TCR constant sequence matched exactly, and those retained reads were trimmed to 150 nt and grouped according to their 12-nt molecular barcodes. Within each barcode group, reads were sub-clustered at a 15% Levenshtein threshold, and quality-weighted consensus sequences were built per RNA molecule. Non-functional sequences were excluded, and lower-count sequences lying one edit away from another sequence were also excluded. On the basis of fitting two negative binomial distributions, barcode sub-clusters with fewer than 20% of the maximum read count were discarded. TCRdb itself trimmed the public reads at Q25 with fastp, ran MiXCR and retained productive beta chains. Every distinct CDR3 protein forms one entry, paired with its most common genes and DNA. The V and J calls come from TCRdb's annotation, not from the publication. Within this sample are about 510,000 distinct CDR3 sequences, with about 26% of them counted one time only. The ten largest clones represent over 0.6% of the sample.

Naive CD8 T cell libraries were made from roughly 21,000 to 960,000 sorted cells using 10%, 30% or 50% of purified RNA. Naive CD8 T cells, defined as CD8+CD4-CCR7+CD45RA+, were FACS-sorted into RLT Plus buffer on a BD FACSAria II. Approximately nine TCR copies' worth of Jurkat RNA were spiked into roughly 20,000-1,000,000 naive CD8 T cell samples to test detection sensitivity. Enrichment of CD8 T cells was done with RosetteSep CD8+ T Cell Enrichment Cocktail plus Ficoll-Paque, and ACK red cell lysis came afterward. Counted from cysteine to phenylalanine, this CDR3 has 17 amino acids. The DNA shown is the 51-base CDR3, in frame from base 1. Trimming takes 6 bases off V and 0 bases off J; junction bases not matched to a gene: 11. As encoded in the germline V gene (reference sequence), CDR1 is LNHDA while CDR2 is SQIVND. Details on this clonotype: Its target antigen remains unknown. No base qualities exist here, and no much larger clone lies one base off it.

The receptor comes from a human donor in good health. Some libraries in this study had Jurkat cell RNA spiked in. This receptor chain uses TRBV19 and TRBJ2-1, and TRBD1 matches 7 of the central bases. The sample comprised naive CD8+ T cells from blood, with Jurkat cell RNA spiked in. The cell subset or site label of this sample denotes: FACS-sorted CD8+CD4-CCR7+CD45RA+ naive T cells. The encoded CDR3 is CASSPPWTGSSYNEQFF. The DNA reads as follows: TGTGCCAGTAGCCCCCCGTGGACAGGAAGCTCCTACAATGAGCAGTTCTTC.